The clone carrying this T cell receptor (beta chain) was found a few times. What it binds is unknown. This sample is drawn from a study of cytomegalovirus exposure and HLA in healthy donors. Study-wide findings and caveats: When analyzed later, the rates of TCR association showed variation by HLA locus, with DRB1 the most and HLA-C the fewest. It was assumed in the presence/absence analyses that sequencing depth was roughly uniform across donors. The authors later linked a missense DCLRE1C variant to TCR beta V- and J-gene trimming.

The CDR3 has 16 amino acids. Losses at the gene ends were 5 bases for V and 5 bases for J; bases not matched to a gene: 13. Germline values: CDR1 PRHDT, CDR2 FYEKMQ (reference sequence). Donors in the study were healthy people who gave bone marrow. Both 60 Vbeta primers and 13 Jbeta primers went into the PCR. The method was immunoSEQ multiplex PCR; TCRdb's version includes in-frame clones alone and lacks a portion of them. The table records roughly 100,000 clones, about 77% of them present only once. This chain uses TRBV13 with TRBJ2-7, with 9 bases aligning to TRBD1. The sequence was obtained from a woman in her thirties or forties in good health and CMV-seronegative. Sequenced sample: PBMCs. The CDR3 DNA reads TGTGCCAGCAGCGGGGGTCCGGGACAGGGAATCGACGAGCAGTACTTC. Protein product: CASSGGPGQGIDEQYF.